The source of this TCR beta chain is a study of shared clonotypes between healthy human individuals (TCRdb year 2020). Background for the entire study: Three men and two women, aged 18 to 49 years, made up the cohort. Each donor's leukapheresis produced roughly between roughly 0.85 and 9.5 billion PBMCs. To estimate repertoire size and how much clonotypes are shared between individuals, the study performed deep sequencing of blood TCR repertoires from five healthy adults. For each donor, CD4 naive and CD4 memory were each given three plates, CD8 naive was given two plates, and CD8 memory was given one plate. To increase sequencing depth and limit assay-specific biases, different laboratories used diverse techniques to prepare libraries and sequence TCR repertoires. Results the study describes overall, beyond this receptor: The genetic and exposure-history diversity represented was limited by the small number of donors. When a few donors were compared, the shared fraction of clonotypes was about 5.2% for naive CD4, around 3.5% for naive CD8, 2% to 2.5% for memory CD4, and 0.4% for memory CD8. Clonotypes shared by all four sorted-subset donors showed higher generation probabilities than non-shared clonotypes. Naive subsets generally had larger estimated clonotype richness than memory subsets. Sampling was restricted to blood, and TCR repertoires in tissue are likely to differ from TCR repertoires in blood. Based on pairwise subsampling, the degree of clonotype sharing among donors was expected to be affected by sequencing depth. Rarefaction of sorted-subset datasets indicated incomplete sequencing despite the large sequencing depth.

This clone was detected a few times. It lacks a known antigen. It has no much larger one-base neighbor in the sample; base qualities were not kept. The same CDR3 can be traced to other DNA sequences in this sample. The germline V end is reduced by 2 bases and the J end by 4 bases; junction bases left unmatched: 1. Reading the germline V gene gives CDR1 SGHVS and CDR2 FQNEAQ. Its CDR3 holds 14 amino acids, cysteine through phenylalanine. Only the CDR3 portion is preserved as DNA: 42 bases, with reading frame beginning at the first base. Using the deep immunoSEQ assay, TCR CDR3 regions were amplified from genomic DNA by multiplex PCR. For each cell subset, the extracted genomic DNA was distributed evenly across all wells of several immunoSEQ 96-well plates, and each plate served as one replicate. For sorted subsets, each replicate PCR was loaded with approximately 190 ng genomic DNA, equivalent to 30,000 or so T cell genomes. Purified libraries were measured with a Qubit 3.0 fluorometer, size-checked on a Bioanalyzer 2100, and measured again with the KAPA Library Quantification kit. Each immunoSEQ 96-well plate was sequenced on its own single-read 150-cycle Illumina NextSeq 550 flow cell. Under the source paper's analysis protocol: Because the immunoSEQ output held only junctional sequences and lacked quality scores, the filtering could not match the filtering applied to full-length reads. Sequences were annotated with PyIR, a Python wrapper for IgBLAST v1.9, using IMGT germline references to assign V/J genes and CDR3. Reads were filtered out if the reads had weak V/J assignments (E-value above 1e-6), no CDR3, stop codons, out-of-frame junctions, or ambiguous translated residues. A V3J clonotype was defined by an identical inferred V gene, J gene, and CDR3 amino acid sequence. Percentage overlap between repertoires was calculated by dividing the number of shared unique clonotypes by the size of the smaller repertoire. Three approaches were used to assess repertoire richness: RTK rarefaction, the Chao1 estimator, and Recon v2.1 estimates of unobserved clonotypes. OLGA was used to compute generation probabilities for all TCRbeta clonotypes that the gDNA method yielded from a handful of donors. The clones in this table, taken by TCRdb from immuneACCESS, are in-frame only. Not every clone is retained; where verified, under half of the shortfall comes from an unresolved V gene, and the cause of the rest is unknown. V, J and clone size are those of that table, while D and trimming were read from the DNA. The sample table holds 2.3 million or so clones, of which 80% to 95% were seen once. The ten largest make up approximately 0.4% of the sample.

Donors were healthy HIV-negative adults with no recently reported acute infections or vaccinations. Only Caucasian adults living in Nashville, Tennessee, USA were represented among the donors. CD4+ T cells were enriched by magnetic negative selection; naive cells were then positively selected on CD45RA, and the negative fraction formed the memory subset. After blood collection by leukapheresis, PBMCs were isolated using Ficoll-Histopaque density gradient centrifugation and then cryopreserved in the vapor phase of liquid nitrogen. Purity and quantity of every magnetically sorted T cell population were checked by analytical flow cytometry. Genomic DNA was isolated from every sorted fraction and measured by UV absorbance on a Nanodrop 2000c.

The sequenced material came from naive CD4+ T cells from PBMCs. The sample's cell subset or site label, decoded: CD45RA+ positively selected. The receptor was derived from a man between 18 and 35 years old in good health. Some clones in this sample may be carry-over from other donors' samples. In this chain, TRBV7-8 is recombined with TRBJ2-1; 8 central bases correspond to TRBD1. CDR3 reads: CASSLQGAYNEQFF. The DNA sequence is given as TGTGCCAGCAGCTTACAGGGGGCGTACAATGAGCAGTTCTTC. Outside the CDR3, residues come from the reference TRBV7-8 and TRBJ2-1 proteins, so the full variable domain is: GAGVSQSPRYKVAKRGQDVALRCDPISGHVSLFWYQQALGQGPEFLTYFQNEAQLDKSGLPSDRFFAERPEGSVSTLKIQRTQQEDSAVYLCASSLQGAYNEQFFGPGTRLTVL.